The T cell receptor (beta chain) under discussion was sequenced for a study of T cell changes during pregnancy in multiple sclerosis. The CDR3 spans 14 residues. V gave up 3 bases and J gave up 0 bases, with 6 bases separating them. The germline V gene has CDR1 SNHLY and CDR2 FYNNEI. Here immunoSEQ multiplex PCR was the method, and the copy in TCRdb shows in-frame clones only, minus some. The repertoire has over 25,000 clones, approximately 90% of them found once; the top ten carry roughly 6.2%. The V and J genes are TRBV2 and TRBJ2-1, with D tentatively TRBD2 (5 bases). The clonotype was recovered from a female donor with multiple sclerosis, enrolled in a pregnancy study. The input for sequencing was CD8+ T cells from peripheral blood mononuclear cells, taken before pregnancy. In DNA form, the CDR3 reads TGTGCCAGCAGTGAGGAGGTCTCCTACAATGAGCAGTTCTTC. Translated, it gives CASSEEVSYNEQFF.